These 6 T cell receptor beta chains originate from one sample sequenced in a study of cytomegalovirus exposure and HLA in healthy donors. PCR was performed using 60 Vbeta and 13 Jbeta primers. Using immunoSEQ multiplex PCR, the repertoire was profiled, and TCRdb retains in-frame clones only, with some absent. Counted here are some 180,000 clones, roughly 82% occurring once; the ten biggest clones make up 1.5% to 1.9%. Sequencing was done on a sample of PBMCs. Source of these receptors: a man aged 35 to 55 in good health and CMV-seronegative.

The DNA of the CDR3 is TGCGCCAGCAGCTCCCCTGAGCGGGGAAGGAATGAGCAGTTCTTC. Protein product: CASSSPERGRNEQFF. The chain couples TRBV5-1 to TRBJ2-1, with 7 nucleotides matching TRBD2. V lost 3 bases to trimming and J lost 7 bases; unmatched junction nucleotides: 10. Germline V gene sequence: CDR1 SGHRS, CDR2 YFSETQ. CDR3 size: 15 residues.

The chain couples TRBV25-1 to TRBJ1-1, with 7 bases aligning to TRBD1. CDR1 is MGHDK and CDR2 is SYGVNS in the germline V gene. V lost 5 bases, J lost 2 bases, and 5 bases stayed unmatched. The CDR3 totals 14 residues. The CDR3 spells CASSPLGGNTEAFF. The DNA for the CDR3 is TGTGCCAGCAGTCCCCTAGGGGGCAACACTGAAGCTTTCTTT. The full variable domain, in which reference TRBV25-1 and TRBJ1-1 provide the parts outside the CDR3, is EADIYQTPRYLVIGTGKKITLECSQTMGHDKMYWYQQDPGMELHLIHYSYGVNSTEKGDLSSESTVSRIRTEHFPLTLESARPSHTSQYLCASSPLGGNTEAFFGQGTRLTVV.

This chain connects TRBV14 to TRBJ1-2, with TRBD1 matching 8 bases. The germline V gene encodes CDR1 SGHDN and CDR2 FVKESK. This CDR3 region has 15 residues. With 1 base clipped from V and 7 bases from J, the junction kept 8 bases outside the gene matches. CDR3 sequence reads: CASSQAEDREPGYTF. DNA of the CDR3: TGTGCCAGCAGCCAAGCCGAGGACAGGGAGCCTGGCTACACCTTC.

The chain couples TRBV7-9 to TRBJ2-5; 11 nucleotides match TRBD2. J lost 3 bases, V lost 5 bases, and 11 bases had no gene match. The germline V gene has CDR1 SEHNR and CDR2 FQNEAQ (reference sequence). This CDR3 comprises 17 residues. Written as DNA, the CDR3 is TGTGCCAGCAGCCGAGGGGGACTAGCGGCTCAAAAAGAGACCCAGTACTTC. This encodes CASSRGGLAAQKETQYF.

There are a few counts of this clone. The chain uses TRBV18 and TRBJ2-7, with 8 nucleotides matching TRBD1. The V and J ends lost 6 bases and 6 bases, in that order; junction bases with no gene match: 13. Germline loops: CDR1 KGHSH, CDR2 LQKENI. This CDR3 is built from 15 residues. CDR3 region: CASSLGQGPPREQYF. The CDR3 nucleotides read TGTGCCAGCTCCCTCGGACAGGGCCCTCCGCGCGAGCAGTACTTC.

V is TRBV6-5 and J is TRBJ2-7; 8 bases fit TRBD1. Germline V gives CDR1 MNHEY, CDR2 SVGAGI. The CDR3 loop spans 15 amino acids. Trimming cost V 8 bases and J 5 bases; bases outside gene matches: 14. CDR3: CASGQQGDLKDEQYF. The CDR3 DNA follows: TGTGCCAGCGGGCAACAGGGGGATTTGAAGGACGAGCAGTACTTC.